This TCR beta chain was retrieved from a study of identical twins. Findings of the study overall: Sequences that were beta out-of-frame showed weaker excess twin sharing.

Each CDR3 protein is one row after TCRdb ran MiXCR on the 5' RACE reads. This table holds about 100,000 distinct CDR3 sequences, 5.9% found once. Trimming took 0 bases from V and 5 from J, leaving 12 bases between them. Germline CDR1 LGHNA, CDR2 YNFKEQ. CDR3 size: 15 residues. This clonotype appeared many times. Its antigen is not known. The rearrangement links TRBV4-2 to TRBJ2-3, with D possibly being TRBD2 (6 bases). The clonotype originates from a woman aged 50 to 60 in good health. The sample taken for sequencing was memory T cells sorted from blood. The chain's CDR3 is CASSQETSTVDTQYF. The CDR3 DNA follows: TGTGCCAGCAGCCAAGAGACTAGTACAGTAGATACGCAGTATTTT.